A selection of T cell receptor beta chains follows, all from one sample in a study of T cell repertoires in cytomegalovirus infection. TCRdb passed the reads through MiXCR, listing each CDR3 protein once. The table lists about 310,000 distinct CDR3 sequences, about 17% of them singletons. Sequenced material: PBMCs. These receptors were collected from a human donor in good health (CMV status not recorded). Some clones in this sample may be carry-over from other donors' samples. Each CDR3 is given with its conserved first and last residue. D genes are given only for firm matches. Only some rows state a clone size, as once, few, many or a class for expanded clones.

v_call: TRBV6-1; clone_size: many; d_call: -; j_call: TRBJ1-2; cdr3_nt: TGTGCCAGCAGAGCCGGGCCCTCCCCTAACTATGGCTACACCTTC; cdr3_aa: CASRAGPSPNYGYTF
v_call: TRBV6-1; clone_size: -; d_call: -; j_call: TRBJ2-3; cdr3_nt: TGTGCCAGCAGTTATAGGAGTTGGGGGGTGACTAGCACAGATACGCAGTATTTT; cdr3_aa: CASSYRSWGVTSTDTQYF
v_call: TRBV12-5; clone_size: -; d_call: -; j_call: TRBJ1-2; cdr3_nt: TGTGCTAGTGGCCCCGATGGAGGCCAAATTAACTATGGCTACACCTTC; cdr3_aa: CASGPDGGQINYGYTF
v_call: TRBV7-9; clone_size: -; d_call: TRBD2; j_call: TRBJ2-3; cdr3_nt: TGTGCCAGCAGCTTAGGGCTGAATAGCGGGGACACAGATACGCAGTATTTT; cdr3_aa: CASSLGLNSGDTDTQYF
v_call: TRBV5-6; clone_size: -; d_call: -; j_call: TRBJ2-3; cdr3_nt: TGTGCCAGCAGCTTGGAGACACTATACAGCACAGATACGCAGTATTTT; cdr3_aa: CASSLETLYSTDTQYF
v_call: TRBV15; clone_size: -; d_call: -; j_call: TRBJ2-7; cdr3_nt: TGTGCCACCAGCAGAGTCGACAGCTACGAGCAGTACTTC; cdr3_aa: CATSRVDSYEQYF
v_call: TRBV20-1; clone_size: -; d_call: -; j_call: TRBJ2-1; cdr3_nt: TGCAGTGCTTTCGCCCCGAGCTCCTACAATGAGCAGTTCTTC; cdr3_aa: CSAFAPSSYNEQFF
v_call: TRBV7-2; clone_size: many; d_call: TRBD1; j_call: TRBJ1-1; cdr3_nt: TGTGCCAGCAGCGCCCAGGGGGTGGGCGACAAAGTCTTT; cdr3_aa: CASSAQGVGDKVF
v_call: TRBV6-4; clone_size: many; d_call: -; j_call: TRBJ2-1; cdr3_nt: TGTGCCAGCTCAGACAGGGAGGGGGGCAATGAGCAGTTCTTC; cdr3_aa: CASSDREGGNEQFF
v_call: TRBV27; clone_size: -; d_call: TRBD1; j_call: TRBJ2-7; cdr3_nt: TGTGCCAGCAGTCCCTGGACAGGGGCCGGCGAGCAGTACTTC; cdr3_aa: CASSPWTGAGEQYF
v_call: TRBV20-1; clone_size: many; d_call: TRBD2; j_call: TRBJ2-3; cdr3_nt: TGCAGTGCTAGTGGCGCGGGGGGCCACACAGATACGCAGTATTTT; cdr3_aa: CSASGAGGHTDTQYF
v_call: TRBV6-5; clone_size: many; d_call: TRBD2; j_call: TRBJ2-1; cdr3_nt: TGTGCCAGCAGCAAAGTAGCGGGGGTTAACAATGAGCAGTTCTTC; cdr3_aa: CASSKVAGVNNEQFF
v_call: TRBV7-9; clone_size: -; d_call: TRBD2; j_call: TRBJ2-3; cdr3_nt: TGTGCCAGCAGCCTGCCGCGGGGGAGGACCTCGGATACGCAGTATTTT; cdr3_aa: CASSLPRGRTSDTQYF
v_call: TRBV5-6; clone_size: few; d_call: -; j_call: TRBJ2-1; cdr3_nt: TGTGCCAGCAGCAAGCGCGCAGGGTACAATGAGCAGTTCTTC; cdr3_aa: CASSKRAGYNEQFF
v_call: TRBV7-2; clone_size: many; d_call: -; j_call: TRBJ2-5; cdr3_nt: TGTGCCAGCAGCTTAAACCAGGGGTCACGAGAGACCCAGTACTTC; cdr3_aa: CASSLNQGSRETQYF
v_call: TRBV4-1; clone_size: -; d_call: -; j_call: TRBJ1-3; cdr3_nt: TGCGCCAGCAGCCAAGAGGCGAAATCTGGAAACACCATATATTTT; cdr3_aa: CASSQEAKSGNTIYF
v_call: TRBV12-3/TRBV12-4; clone_size: many; d_call: -; j_call: TRBJ2-2; cdr3_nt: TGTGCCATAGTCAGCACCGGGGAGCTGTTTTTT; cdr3_aa: CAIVSTGELFF
v_call: TRBV6-1; clone_size: many; d_call: -; j_call: TRBJ2-1; cdr3_nt: TGTGCCAGCAGTGCGCAGGCGTTCTCCTACAATGAGCAGTTCTTC; cdr3_aa: CASSAQAFSYNEQFF
v_call: TRBV9; clone_size: -; d_call: -; j_call: TRBJ1-2; cdr3_nt: TGTGCCAGCAGTGGTATGGTCGTAACAGGCTACACCTTC; cdr3_aa: CASSGMVVTGYTF
v_call: TRBV7-8; clone_size: many; d_call: TRBD2; j_call: TRBJ2-5; cdr3_nt: TGTGCCAGCAGCCCCGGGACTAGCGGGGCGAGGAGGGAGACCCAGTACTTC; cdr3_aa: CASSPGTSGARRETQYF
v_call: TRBV10-3; clone_size: -; d_call: -; j_call: TRBJ1-6; cdr3_nt: TGTGCCATCAGTGTGGAGGGGAATTCACCCCTCCACTTT; cdr3_aa: CAISVEGNSPLHF
v_call: TRBV28; clone_size: few; d_call: -; j_call: TRBJ1-1; cdr3_nt: TGTGCCAGCAGCCCAGGGACTCTAAGCGAGGCTGAAGCTTTCTTT; cdr3_aa: CASSPGTLSEAEAFF
v_call: TRBV28; clone_size: few; d_call: -; j_call: TRBJ2-2; cdr3_nt: TGTGCCAGCAGTTCCGCTCGGGACACCGACACCGGGGAGCTGTTTTTT; cdr3_aa: CASSSARDTDTGELFF
v_call: TRBV19; clone_size: -; d_call: TRBD1; j_call: TRBJ2-2; cdr3_nt: TGTGCCAGTTGGCAGGGGGAGATCACCGGGGAGCTGTTTTTT; cdr3_aa: CASWQGEITGELFF
v_call: TRBV7-9; clone_size: many; d_call: TRBD1; j_call: TRBJ1-3; cdr3_nt: TGTGCCAGCAGCCAAGCCGGACAGGGCAAACTTGGAAACACCATATATTTT; cdr3_aa: CASSQAGQGKLGNTIYF
v_call: TRBV12-3/TRBV12-4; clone_size: many; d_call: TRBD1; j_call: TRBJ2-7; cdr3_nt: TGTGCCAGCAGTCCGGACAGGGTTTACGAGCAGTACTTC; cdr3_aa: CASSPDRVYEQYF
v_call: TRBV7-9; clone_size: -; d_call: TRBD1; j_call: TRBJ2-2; cdr3_nt: TGTGCCAGCAGCCCCCGGGGACAGTCGACCACCGGGGAGCTGTTTTTT; cdr3_aa: CASSPRGQSTTGELFF
v_call: TRBV11-2; clone_size: -; d_call: -; j_call: TRBJ2-1; cdr3_nt: TGTGCCAGCAGCTTAATAGCGCGGAGCTCCTACAATGAGCAGTTCTTC; cdr3_aa: CASSLIARSSYNEQFF